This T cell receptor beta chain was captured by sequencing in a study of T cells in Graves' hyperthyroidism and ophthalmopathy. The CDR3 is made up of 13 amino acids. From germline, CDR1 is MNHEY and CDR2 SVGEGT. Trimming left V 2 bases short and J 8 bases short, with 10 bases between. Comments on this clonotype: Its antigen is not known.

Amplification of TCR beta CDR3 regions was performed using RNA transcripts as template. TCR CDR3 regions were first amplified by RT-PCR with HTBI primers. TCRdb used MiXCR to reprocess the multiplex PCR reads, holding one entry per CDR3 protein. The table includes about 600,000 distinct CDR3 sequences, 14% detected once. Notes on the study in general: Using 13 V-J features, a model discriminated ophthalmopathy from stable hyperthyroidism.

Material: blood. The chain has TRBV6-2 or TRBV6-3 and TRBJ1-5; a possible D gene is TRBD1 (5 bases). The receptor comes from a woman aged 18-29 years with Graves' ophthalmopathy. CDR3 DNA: TGTGCCAGCAGTTACGCCCCCAGGGAGCCCCAGCATTTT. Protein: CASSYAPREPQHF.